These 2 T cell receptor beta chains share one sample of origin, sequenced in a study of response to subunit inactivated influenza vaccine. TCRdb re-called the RT-PCR reads with MiXCR, one entry per CDR3 protein. The table includes about 540,000 distinct CDR3 sequences, roughly 23% detected once. A further study also used this sample, focusing on T cells expressing NK-cell markers. This second study says: Making the TCR beta cDNA relied on 5'RACE template switching with UMIs.

This sample comprised CD4+ T cells sorted from PBMCs, obtained approximately 12 days after vaccination. Receptors were obtained from a man aged 45-65 years who received an inactivated influenza vaccine.

This clonotype was counted a few times. CDR3 loop: CASRLLRGLGGYTF. The DNA for the CDR3 is TGTGCCAGCAGACTATTGCGGGGTTTGGGGGGCTACACCTTC. The gene calls are TRBV27 and TRBJ1-2; D remains unclear. Germline V CDR1 and CDR2: MNHEY, SMNVEV (reference sequence). The CDR3 loop spans 14 amino acids. V shed 6 bases and J shed 8 bases, with 19 bases lying between them.

This clonotype was found a few times. This chain connects TRBV14 to TRBJ2-7; D not certain. V was clipped by 0 bases and J by 11 bases, with 14 bases between them. Germline values: CDR1 SGHDN, CDR2 FVKESK. The CDR3 is 13 amino acids. Here the CDR3 reads CASSQDLRRRKYF. The DNA of the CDR3 is TGTGCCAGCAGCCAAGATCTCCGTCGAAGGAAGTACTTC. Full variable domain (remainder filled in from reference TRBV14 and TRBJ2-7): EAGVTQFPSHSVIEKGQTVTLRCDPISGHDNLYWYRRVMGKEIKFLLHFVKESKQDESGMPNNRFLAERTGGTYSTLKVQPAELEDSGVYFCASSQDLRRRKYFGPGTRLTVT.